The clone carrying this T cell receptor (beta chain) was counted a few times. TCR cDNA was made by 5'RACE template switching, adding a universal primer site and UMIs. TCRdb reanalysed the 5' RACE reads using MiXCR and keeps one entry per CDR3 protein. This table has under 600,000 distinct CDR3 sequences, approximately 13% appearing once. These data come from a study of T cells after yellow fever vaccination. Specimen: PBMCs, collected on the day of the yellow fever booster vaccination. This TCR was sampled from a man aged 25-45 years who received the YFV17D yellow fever vaccine.

CDR3: CASSKTGGESPLHF. CDR3 DNA sequence: TGTGCCAGCAGCAAAACAGGGGGCGAATCACCCCTCCACTTT. The V gene is TRBV7-9, the J gene TRBJ1-6; TRBD1 matches 9 bases. The CDR3 is 14 residues long. V gave up 5 bases and J gave up 10 bases; unmatched junction bases: 6. Germline CDR1 and CDR2: SEHNR and FQNEAQ (reference sequence).